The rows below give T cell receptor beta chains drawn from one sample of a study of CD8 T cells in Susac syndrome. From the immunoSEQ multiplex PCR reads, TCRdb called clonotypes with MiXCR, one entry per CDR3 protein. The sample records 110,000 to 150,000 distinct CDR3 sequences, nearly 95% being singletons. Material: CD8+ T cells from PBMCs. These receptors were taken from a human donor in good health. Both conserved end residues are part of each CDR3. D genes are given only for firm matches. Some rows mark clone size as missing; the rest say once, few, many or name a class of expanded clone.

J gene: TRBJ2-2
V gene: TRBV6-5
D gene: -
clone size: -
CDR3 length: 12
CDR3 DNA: TGTGCCAGCAGCGGCCAGACCGGGGAGCTGTTTTTT
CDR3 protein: CASSGQTGELFF

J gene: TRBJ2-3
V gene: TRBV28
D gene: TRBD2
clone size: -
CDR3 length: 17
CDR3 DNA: TGTGCCAGCAGTTTGCCTAGCCTAGCGGGTTTCGGAGATACGCAGTATTTT
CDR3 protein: CASSLPSLAGFGDTQYF

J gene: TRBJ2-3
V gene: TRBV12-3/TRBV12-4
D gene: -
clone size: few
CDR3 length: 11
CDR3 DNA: TGTGCCAGCAGCCAAGGGGATACGCAGTATTTT
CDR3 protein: CASSQGDTQYF

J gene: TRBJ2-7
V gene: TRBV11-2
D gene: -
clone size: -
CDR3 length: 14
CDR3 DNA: TGTGCCAGCAGCCCCGCAGGTAGGGGTTACGAGCAGTACTTC
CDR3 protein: CASSPAGRGYEQYF

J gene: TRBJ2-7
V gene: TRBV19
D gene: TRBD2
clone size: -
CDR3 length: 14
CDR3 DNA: TGTGCCAGTAGCGGGACTAGCGGGGCCTACGAGCAGTACTTC
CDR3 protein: CASSGTSGAYEQYF

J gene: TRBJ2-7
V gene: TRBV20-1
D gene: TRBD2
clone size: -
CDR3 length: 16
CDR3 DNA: TGCAGTGCTAGACCCCCGGGACTAGCGGACTCCTACGAGCAGTACTTC
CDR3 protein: CSARPPGLADSYEQYF

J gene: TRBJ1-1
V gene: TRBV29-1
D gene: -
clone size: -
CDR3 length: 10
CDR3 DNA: TGCAGCGTTGGGTTCACTGAAGCTTTCTTT
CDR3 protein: CSVGFTEAFF

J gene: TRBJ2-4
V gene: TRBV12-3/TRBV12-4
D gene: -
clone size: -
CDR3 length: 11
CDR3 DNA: TGTGCCAGCAGTTTAACCGACATTCAGTACTTC
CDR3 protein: CASSLTDIQYF

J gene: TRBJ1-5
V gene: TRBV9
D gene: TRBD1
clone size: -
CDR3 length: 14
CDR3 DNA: TGTGCCAGCAGCCCCCGGACAGGGGATCAGCCCCAGCATTTT
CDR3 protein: CASSPRTGDQPQHF

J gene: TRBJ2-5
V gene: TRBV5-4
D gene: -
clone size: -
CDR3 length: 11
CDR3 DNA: TGTGCCACCAGAAGTGGGGAGACCCAGTACTTC
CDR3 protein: CATRSGETQYF

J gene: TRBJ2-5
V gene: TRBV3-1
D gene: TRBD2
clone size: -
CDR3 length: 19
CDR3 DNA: TGTGCCAGCAGCCACAAGACGGGACTAGCGGGCGAGGATGGAGAGACCCAGTACTTC
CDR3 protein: CASSHKTGLAGEDGETQYF

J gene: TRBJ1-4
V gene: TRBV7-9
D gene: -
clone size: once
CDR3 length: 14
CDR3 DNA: TGTGCCAGCAGCTTGCCAGCAACTAATGAAAAACTGTTTTTT
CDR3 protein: CASSLPATNEKLFF

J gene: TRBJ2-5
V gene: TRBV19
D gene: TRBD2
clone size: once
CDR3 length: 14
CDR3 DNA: TGTGCCAGTAGTTTTAGCGGGAGGCTGGAGACCCAGTACTTC
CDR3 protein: CASSFSGRLETQYF

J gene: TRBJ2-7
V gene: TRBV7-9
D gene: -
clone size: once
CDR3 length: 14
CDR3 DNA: TGTGCCAGCAGCAATTTGCGGGACACTTACGAGCAGTACTTC
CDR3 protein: CASSNLRDTYEQYF

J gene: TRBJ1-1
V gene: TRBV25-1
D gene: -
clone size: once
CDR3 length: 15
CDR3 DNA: TGTGCCAGCAGGGGCAGTTTGGGGATGAACACTGAAGCTTTCTTT
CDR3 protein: CASRGSLGMNTEAFF

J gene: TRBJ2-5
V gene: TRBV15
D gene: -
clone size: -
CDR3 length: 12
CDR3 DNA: TGTGCCACCAGCAGAGGCGCGGAGACCCAGTACTTC
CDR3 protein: CATSRGAETQYF